The T cell receptor (beta chain) under discussion was sequenced for a study of blood T cells in healthy people across ages. Broader study findings: In the absence of known donor CMV status, changes in expanded clonotypes were possibly confounded. Older age went with lower TCR beta diversity per million T cells, in a roughly linear way.

Every donor provided approximately 10 milliliters of peripheral blood. From germline, CDR1 is WSHSY and CDR2 SAAADI. The CDR3 loop spans 16 amino acids. J lost 5 bases, V lost 3 bases, and 8 bases had no gene match. This clonotype was detected only a few times. What it binds is not known. For the second PCR, which ran for about 6 to 11 cycles, a sample-barcoded 5' primer and a J-beta primer mix were used. A template-switch adaptor that had 12 random nucleotides put a tag on each cDNA molecule. A single record per CDR3 protein comes from TCRdb applying MiXCR to the 5' RACE reads. The profile shows roughly 1.5 million distinct CDR3 sequences, approximately 42% of them singletons.

The rearrangement links TRBV10-2 to TRBJ2-5; 11 bases are shared with TRBD1. The sequence derives from a woman aged 18 to 35 in good health. The material sequenced was blood. CDR3 sequence reads: CASSDWTGGKEETQYF. The CDR3 coding sequence is TGCGCCAGCAGTGACTGGACAGGGGGCAAGGAGGAGACCCAGTACTTC.